This T cell receptor (beta chain) was retrieved from a study of blood T cell repertoires in COVID-19. The germline V gene encodes CDR1 SGDLS and CDR2 YYNGEE. Germline trimming cut 0 bases from V and 4 bases from J; bases unmatched to any gene: 1. The CDR3 covers 15 residues. The protocol was immunoSEQ multiplex PCR, while the TCRdb copy is restricted to in-frame clones and leaves out a portion. The data hold roughly 120,000 clones, with approximately 80% observed a single time. This receptor was identified in a man aged 65-85 years with acute or convalescent COVID-19. The V gene is TRBV9, the J gene TRBJ1-1; TRBD1 aligns across 12 bases. The specimen sequenced was peripheral blood. This CDR3 is CASSVGDRGRTEAFF. The CDR3 DNA reads TGTGCCAGCAGCGTAGGGGACAGGGGGCGCACTGAAGCTTTCTTT.